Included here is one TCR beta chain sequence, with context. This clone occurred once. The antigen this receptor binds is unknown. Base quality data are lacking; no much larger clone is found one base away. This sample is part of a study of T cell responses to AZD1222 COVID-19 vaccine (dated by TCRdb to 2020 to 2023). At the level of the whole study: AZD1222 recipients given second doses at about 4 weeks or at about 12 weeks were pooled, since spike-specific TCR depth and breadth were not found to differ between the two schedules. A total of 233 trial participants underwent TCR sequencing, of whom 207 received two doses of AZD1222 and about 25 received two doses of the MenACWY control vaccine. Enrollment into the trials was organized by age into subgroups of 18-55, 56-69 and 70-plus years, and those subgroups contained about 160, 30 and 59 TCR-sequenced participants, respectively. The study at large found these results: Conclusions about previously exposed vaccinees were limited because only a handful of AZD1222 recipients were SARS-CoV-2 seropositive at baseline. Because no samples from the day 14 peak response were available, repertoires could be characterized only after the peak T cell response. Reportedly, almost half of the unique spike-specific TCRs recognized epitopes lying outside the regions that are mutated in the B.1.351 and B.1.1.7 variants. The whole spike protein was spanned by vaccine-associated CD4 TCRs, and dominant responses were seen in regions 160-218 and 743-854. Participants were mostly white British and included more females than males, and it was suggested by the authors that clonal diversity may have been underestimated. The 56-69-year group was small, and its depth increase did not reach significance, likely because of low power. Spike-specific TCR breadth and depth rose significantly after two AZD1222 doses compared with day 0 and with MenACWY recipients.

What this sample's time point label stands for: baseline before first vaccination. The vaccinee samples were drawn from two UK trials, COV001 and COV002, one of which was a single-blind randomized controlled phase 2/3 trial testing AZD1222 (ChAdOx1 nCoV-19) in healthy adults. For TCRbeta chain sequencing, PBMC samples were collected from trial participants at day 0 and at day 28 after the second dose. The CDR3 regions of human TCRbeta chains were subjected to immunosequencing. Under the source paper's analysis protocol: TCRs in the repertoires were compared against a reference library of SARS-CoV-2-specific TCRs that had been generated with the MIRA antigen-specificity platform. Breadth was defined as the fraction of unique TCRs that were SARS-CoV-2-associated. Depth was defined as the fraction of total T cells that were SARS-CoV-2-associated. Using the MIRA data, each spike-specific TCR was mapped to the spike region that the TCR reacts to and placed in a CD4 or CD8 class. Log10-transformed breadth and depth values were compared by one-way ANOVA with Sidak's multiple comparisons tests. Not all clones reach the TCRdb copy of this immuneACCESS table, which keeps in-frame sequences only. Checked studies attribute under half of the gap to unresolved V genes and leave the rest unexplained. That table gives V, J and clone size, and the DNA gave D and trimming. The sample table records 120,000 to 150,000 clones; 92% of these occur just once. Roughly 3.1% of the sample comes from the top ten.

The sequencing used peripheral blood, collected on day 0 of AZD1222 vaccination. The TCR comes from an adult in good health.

The DNA sequence is given as TGTGCCAGCAGGTACCCGGACAGGGGGCGAACCCAGATGGAGCAGTACTTC. This yields the protein CASRYPDRGRTQMEQYF. This receptor chain uses TRBV7-4 and TRBJ2-7; TRBD1 aligns with 11 central bases. V is trimmed back by 6 bases and J by 7 bases, and the junction contains 17 bases that no gene match accounts for. Looking up the germline V gene yields CDR1 SGHVT and CDR2 SQSDAQ. Measured from the cysteine to the phenylalanine, the CDR3 is 17 residues long. Only the CDR3 DNA is retained, 51 bases long and in frame from the first base. With all but the CDR3 taken from the reference TRBV7-4 and TRBJ2-7 genes, the full variable domain is: GAGVSQSPRYKVAKRGRDVALRCDSISGHVTLYWYRQTLGQGSEVLTYSQSDAQRDKSGRPSGRFSAERPERSVSTLKIQRTEQGDSAVYLCASRYPDRGRTQMEQYFGPGTRLTVT.